What follows describes a single T cell receptor (beta chain). Its specificity is not known. The entry originates in a study of long-term antiretroviral therapy in people with HIV. Findings of the study overall: ART adherence, viral resistance and therapy changes were not recorded.

The run of the v3.0 immunoSEQ assay was at survey level. Profiling relied on immunoSEQ multiplex PCR, and the TCRdb table lists in-frame clones only, not all of them. The sample contains 25,000 to 35,000 clones, approximately 96% of which appear only once. Material: unsorted PBMCs, obtained 6.5 to 6.6 years after starting antiretroviral therapy. This TCR was recovered from a man aged 25 to 45 with HIV.

The CDR3 loop reads CASSQAQGAGNTIYF. The CDR3 bases are TGCGCCAGCAGCCAAGCACAGGGGGCTGGAAACACCATATATTTT. This chain links TRBV4-3 with TRBJ1-3; the match to TRBD1 covers 8 bases. CDR1 is LGHNA, CDR2 YSLEER, per germline. The CDR3 has 15 amino acids. V shed 1 base, J shed 2 bases, and the junction held 1 base outside the gene matches.